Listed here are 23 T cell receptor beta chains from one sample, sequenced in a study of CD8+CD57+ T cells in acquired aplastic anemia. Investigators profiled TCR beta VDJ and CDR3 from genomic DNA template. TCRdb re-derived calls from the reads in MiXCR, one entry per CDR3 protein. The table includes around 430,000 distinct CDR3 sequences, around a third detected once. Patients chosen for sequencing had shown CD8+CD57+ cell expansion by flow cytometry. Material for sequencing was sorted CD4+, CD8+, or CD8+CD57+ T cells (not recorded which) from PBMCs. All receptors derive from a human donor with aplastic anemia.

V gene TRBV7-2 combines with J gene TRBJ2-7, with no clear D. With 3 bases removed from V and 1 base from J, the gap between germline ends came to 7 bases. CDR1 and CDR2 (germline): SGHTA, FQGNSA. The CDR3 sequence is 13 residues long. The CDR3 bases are TGTGCCAGCAGCTTGGTGAAATCCTACGAGCAGTACTTC. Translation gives CASSLVKSYEQYF. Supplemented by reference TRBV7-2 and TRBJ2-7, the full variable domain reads GAGVSQSPSNKVTEKGKDVELRCDPISGHTALYWYRQSLGQGLEFLIYFQGNSAPDKSGLPSDRFSAERTGGSVSTLTIQRTQQEDSAVYLCASSLVKSYEQYFGPGTRLTVT.

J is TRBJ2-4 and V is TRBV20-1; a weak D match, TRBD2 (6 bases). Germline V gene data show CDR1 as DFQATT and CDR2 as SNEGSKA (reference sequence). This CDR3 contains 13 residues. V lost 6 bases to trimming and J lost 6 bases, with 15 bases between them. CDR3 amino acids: CSARDSLGNIQYF. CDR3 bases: TGCAGTGCGAGGGACTCTTTAGGAAACATTCAGTACTTC.

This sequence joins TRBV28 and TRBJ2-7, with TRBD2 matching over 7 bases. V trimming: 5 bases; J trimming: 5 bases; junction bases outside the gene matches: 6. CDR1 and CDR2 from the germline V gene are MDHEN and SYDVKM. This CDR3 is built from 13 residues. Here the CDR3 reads CASSSGVRDEQYF. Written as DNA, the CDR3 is TGTGCCAGCAGTAGCGGGGTTAGAGACGAGCAGTACTTC.

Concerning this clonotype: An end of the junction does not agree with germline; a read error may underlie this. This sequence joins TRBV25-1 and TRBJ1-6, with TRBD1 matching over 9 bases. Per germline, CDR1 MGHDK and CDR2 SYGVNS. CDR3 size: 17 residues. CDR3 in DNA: TGTGCCGGCAGTGCTAGAGGGACAGGGACTGGGGATTCACCCCTCCACTTT. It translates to CAGSARGTGTGDSPLHF.

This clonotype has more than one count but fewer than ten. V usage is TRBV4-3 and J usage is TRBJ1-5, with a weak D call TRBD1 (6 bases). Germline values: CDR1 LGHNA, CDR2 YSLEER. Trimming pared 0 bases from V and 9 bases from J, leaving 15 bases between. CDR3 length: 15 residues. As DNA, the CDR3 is TGCGCCAGCAGCCAAGATAAGGGGGGGGCGGTGCCCCAGCATTTT. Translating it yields CASSQDKGGAVPQHF.

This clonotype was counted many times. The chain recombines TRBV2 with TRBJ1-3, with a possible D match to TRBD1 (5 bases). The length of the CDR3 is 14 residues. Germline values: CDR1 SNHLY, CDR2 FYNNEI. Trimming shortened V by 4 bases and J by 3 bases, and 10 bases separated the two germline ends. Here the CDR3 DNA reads TGTGCCAGCAGTGTACAAGGGGTTGGAAACACCATATATTTT. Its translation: CASSVQGVGNTIYF. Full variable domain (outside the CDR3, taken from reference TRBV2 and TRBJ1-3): EPEVTQTPSHQVTQMGQEVILRCVPISNHLYFYWYRQILGQKVEFLVSFYNNEISEKSEIFDDQFSVERPDGSNFTLKIRSTKLEDSAMYFCASSVQGVGNTIYFGEGSWLTVV.

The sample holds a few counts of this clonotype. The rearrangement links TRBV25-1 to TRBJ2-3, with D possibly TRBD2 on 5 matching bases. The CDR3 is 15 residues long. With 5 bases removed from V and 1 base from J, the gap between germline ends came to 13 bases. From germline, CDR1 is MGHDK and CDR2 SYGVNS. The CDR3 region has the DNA TGTGCCAGCAGTTCCGCCGGGGTTCGCACAGATACGCAGTATTTT. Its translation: CASSSAGVRTDTQYF.

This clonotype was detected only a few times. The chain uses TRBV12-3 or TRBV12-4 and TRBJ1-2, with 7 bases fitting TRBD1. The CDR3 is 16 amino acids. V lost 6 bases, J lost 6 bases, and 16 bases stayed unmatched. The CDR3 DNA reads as TGTGCCAGCAGCTACGGCTGGACAGGTTCAAGAGATGGCTACACCTTC. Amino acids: CASSYGWTGSRDGYTF.

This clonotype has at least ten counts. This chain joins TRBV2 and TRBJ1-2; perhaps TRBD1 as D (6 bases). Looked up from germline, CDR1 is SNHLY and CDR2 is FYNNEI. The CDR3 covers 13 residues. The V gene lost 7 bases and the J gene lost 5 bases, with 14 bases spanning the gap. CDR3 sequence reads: CASMVRGVYGYTF. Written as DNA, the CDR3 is TGTGCCAGCATGGTGAGGGGGGTGTATGGCTACACCTTC.

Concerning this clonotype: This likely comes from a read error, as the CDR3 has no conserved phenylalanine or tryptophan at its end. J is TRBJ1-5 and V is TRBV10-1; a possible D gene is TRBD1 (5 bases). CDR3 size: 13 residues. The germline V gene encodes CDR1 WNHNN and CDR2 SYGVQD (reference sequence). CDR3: CASTGGGNQPQHL. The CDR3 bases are TGTGCCAGCACCGGGGGGGGCAATCAGCCCCAGCATCTT.

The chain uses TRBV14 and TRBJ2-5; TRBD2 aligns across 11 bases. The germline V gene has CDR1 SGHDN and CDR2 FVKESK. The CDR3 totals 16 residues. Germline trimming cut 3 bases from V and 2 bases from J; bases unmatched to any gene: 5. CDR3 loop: CASSQLGTSGQETQYF. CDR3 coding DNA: TGTGCCAGCAGCCAGCTCGGGACTAGCGGACAAGAGACCCAGTACTTC.

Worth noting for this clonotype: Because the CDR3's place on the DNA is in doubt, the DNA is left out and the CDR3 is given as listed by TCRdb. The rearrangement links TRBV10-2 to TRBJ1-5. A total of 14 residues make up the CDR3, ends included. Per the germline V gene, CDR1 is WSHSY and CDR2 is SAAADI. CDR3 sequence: CASILGNLNQPQHF.

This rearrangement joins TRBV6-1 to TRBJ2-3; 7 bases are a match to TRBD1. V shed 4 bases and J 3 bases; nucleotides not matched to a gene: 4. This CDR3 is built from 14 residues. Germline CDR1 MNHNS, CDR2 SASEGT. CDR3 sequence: CASSVTGVTDTQYF. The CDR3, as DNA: TGTGCCAGCAGTGTAACAGGGGTGACAGATACGCAGTATTTT.

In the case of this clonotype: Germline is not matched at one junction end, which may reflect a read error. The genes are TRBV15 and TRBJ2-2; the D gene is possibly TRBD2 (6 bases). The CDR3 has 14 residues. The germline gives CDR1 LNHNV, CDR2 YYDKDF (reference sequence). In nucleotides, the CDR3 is TGTGCCACCAGCAGAAGAACAGTAACCGGGGGGCTGTTTTTT. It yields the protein CATSRRTVTGGLFF.

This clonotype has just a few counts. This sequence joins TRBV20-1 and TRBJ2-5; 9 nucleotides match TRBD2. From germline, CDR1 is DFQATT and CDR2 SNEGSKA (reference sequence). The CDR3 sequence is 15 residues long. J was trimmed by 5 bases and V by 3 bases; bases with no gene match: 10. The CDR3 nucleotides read TGCAGTGCTAGGTCTGTTAGCGGGAGAAAGGAGACCCAGTACTTC. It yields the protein CSARSVSGRKETQYF.

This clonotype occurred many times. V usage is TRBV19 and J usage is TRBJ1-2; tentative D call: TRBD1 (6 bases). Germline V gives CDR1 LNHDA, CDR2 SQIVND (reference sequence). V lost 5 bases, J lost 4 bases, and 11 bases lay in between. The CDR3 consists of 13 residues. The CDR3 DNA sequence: TGTGCCAGTAGTGCGGACAGCGTCTATGGCTACACCTTC. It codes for CASSADSVYGYTF.

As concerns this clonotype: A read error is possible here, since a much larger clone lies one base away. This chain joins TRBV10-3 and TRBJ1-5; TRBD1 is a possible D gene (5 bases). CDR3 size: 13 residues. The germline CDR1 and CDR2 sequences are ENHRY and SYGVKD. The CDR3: CAISESGEQPPHF. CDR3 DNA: TGTGCCATCAGTGAGTCGGGGGAGCAGCCCCCGCATTTT.

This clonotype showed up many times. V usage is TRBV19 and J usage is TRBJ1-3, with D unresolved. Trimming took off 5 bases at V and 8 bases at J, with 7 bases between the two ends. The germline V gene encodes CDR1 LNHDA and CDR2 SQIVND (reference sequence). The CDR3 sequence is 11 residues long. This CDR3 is CASSRGDTIYF. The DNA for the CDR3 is TGTGCCAGTAGTCGTGGGGACACCATATATTTT.

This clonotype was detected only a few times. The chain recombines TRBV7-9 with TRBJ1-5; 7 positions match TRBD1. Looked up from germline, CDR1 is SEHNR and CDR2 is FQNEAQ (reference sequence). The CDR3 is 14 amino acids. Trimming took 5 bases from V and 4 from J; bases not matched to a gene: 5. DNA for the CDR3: TGTGCCAGCAGCCAAGAGGGACAGAATCAGCCCCAGCATTTT. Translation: CASSQEGQNQPQHF.

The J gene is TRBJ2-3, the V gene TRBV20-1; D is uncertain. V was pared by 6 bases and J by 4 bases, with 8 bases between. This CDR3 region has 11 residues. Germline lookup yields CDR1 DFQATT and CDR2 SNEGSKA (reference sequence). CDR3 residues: CSAARSDTQYF. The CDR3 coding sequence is TGCAGTGCGGCCCGCTCAGATACGCAGTATTTT.

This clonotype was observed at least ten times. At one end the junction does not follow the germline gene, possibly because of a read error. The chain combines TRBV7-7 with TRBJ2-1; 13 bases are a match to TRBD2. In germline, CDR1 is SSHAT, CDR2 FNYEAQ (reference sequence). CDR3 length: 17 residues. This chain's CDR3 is CASSQRDGLAGDNEQFF. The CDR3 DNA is TGTGCTAGCAGCCAAAGGGATGGACTAGCGGGAGACAATGAGCAGTTCTTC. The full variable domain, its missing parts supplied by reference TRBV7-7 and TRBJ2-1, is GAGVSQSPRYKVTKRGQDVTLRCDPISSHATLYWYQQALGQGPEFLTYFNYEAQPDKSGLPSDRFSAERPEGSISTLTIQRTEQRDSAMYRCASSQRDGLAGDNEQFFGPGTRLTVL.

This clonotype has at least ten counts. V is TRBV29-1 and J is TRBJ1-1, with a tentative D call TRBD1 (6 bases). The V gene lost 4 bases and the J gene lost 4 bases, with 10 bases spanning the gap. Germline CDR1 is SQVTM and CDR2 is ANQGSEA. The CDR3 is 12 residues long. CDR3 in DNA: TGCAGCGTTGTGGGAGGGGGCACTGAAGCTTTCTTT. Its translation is CSVVGGGTEAFF.

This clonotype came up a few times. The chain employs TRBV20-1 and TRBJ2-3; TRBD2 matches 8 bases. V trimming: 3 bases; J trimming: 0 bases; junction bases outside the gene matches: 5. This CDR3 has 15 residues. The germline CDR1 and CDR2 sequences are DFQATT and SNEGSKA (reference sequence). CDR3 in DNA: TGCAGTGCTAGGCGGGGGGCCTCAAGCACAGATACGCAGTATTTT. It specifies CSARRGASSTDTQYF.